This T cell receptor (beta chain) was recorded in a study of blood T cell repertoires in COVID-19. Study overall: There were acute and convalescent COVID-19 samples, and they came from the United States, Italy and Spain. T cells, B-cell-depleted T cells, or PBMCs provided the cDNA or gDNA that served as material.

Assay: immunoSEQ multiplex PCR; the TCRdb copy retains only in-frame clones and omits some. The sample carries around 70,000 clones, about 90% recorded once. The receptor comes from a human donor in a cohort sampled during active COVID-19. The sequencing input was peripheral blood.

CDR3 amino acids: CASSPSDRENTEAFF. The CDR3 DNA reads as TGTGCCAGCAGTCCATCCGACAGGGAGAACACTGAAGCTTTCTTT. The rearrangement uses TRBV3-1 (or the pseudogene TRBV3-2) and TRBJ1-1, with TRBD1 matching 7 bases. The CDR3 sequence is 15 residues long. With 6 bases clipped from V and 1 base from J, the junction kept 8 bases outside the gene matches. Germline CDR1 and CDR2: LGHDT and YNNKEL (reference sequence).